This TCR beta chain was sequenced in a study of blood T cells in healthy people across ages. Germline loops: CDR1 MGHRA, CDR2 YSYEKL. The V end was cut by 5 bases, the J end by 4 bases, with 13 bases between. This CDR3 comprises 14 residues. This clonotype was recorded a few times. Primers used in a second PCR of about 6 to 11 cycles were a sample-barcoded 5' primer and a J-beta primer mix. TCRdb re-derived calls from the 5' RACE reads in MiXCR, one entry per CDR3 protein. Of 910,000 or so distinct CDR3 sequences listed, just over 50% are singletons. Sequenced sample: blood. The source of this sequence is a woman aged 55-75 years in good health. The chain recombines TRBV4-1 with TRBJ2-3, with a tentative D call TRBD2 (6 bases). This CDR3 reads CASSAGPWADTQYF. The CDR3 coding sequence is TGCGCCAGCAGCGCGGGACCCTGGGCAGATACGCAGTATTTT.